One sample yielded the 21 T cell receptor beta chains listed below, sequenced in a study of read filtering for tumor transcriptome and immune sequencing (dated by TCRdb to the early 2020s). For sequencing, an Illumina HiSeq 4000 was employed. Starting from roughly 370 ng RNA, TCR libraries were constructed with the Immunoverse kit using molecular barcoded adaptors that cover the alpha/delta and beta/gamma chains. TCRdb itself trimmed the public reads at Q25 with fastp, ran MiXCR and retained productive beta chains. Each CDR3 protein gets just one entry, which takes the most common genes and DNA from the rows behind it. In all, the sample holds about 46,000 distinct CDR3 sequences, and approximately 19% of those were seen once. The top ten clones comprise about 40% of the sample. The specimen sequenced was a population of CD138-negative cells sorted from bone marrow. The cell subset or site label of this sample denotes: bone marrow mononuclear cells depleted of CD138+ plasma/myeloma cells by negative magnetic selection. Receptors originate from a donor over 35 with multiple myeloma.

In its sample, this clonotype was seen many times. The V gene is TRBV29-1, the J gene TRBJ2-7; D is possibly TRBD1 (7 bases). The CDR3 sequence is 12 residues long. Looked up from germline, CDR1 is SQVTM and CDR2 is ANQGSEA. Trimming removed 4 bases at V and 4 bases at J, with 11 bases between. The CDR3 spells CSVGGDSYEQYF. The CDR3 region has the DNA TGCAGCGTTGGGGGGGACAGTTACGAGCAGTACTTC.

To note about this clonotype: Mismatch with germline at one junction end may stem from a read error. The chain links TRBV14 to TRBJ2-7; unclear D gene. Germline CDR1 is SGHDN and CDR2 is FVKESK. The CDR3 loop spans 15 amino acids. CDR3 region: CASSQDLPRLDEQHF. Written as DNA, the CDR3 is TGTGCCAGCAGCCAAGATCTACCCAGGTTGGACGAGCAGCACTTC.

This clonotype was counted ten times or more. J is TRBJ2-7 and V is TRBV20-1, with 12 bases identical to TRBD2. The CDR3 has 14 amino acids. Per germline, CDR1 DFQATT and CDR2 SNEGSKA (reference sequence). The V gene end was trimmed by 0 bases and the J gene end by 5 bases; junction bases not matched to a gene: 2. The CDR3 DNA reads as TGCAGTGCTAGAGACGGACTAGCGGGAAACGAGCAGTACTTC. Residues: CSARDGLAGNEQYF.

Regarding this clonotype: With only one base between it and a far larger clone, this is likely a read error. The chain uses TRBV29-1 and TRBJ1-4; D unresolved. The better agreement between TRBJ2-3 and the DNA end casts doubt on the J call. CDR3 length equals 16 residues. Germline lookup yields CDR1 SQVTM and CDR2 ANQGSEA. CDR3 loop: CIVEDDLGASTDTQYF. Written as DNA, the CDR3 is TGCATCGTTGAAGATGATTTAGGAGCTAGCACAGATACGCAGTATTTT.

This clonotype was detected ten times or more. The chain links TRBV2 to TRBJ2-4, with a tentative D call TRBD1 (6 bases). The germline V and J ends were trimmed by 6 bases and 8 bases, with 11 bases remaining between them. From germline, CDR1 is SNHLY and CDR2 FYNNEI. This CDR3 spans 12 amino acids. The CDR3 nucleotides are TGTGCCAGCAGACAGGGATTGGACATTCAGTACTTC. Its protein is CASRQGLDIQYF.

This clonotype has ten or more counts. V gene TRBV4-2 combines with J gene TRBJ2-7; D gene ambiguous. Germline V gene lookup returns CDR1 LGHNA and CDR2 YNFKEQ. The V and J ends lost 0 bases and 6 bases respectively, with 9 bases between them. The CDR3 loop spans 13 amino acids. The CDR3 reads CASSQDWATEQYF. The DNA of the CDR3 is TGTGCCAGCAGCCAAGATTGGGCAACCGAGCAGTACTTC.

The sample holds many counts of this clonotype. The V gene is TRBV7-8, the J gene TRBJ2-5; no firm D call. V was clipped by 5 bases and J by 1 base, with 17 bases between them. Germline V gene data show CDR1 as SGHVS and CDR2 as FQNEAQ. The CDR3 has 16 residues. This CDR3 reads CASSIESGRSQETQYF. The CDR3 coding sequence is TGTGCCAGCAGCATAGAATCCGGGCGGAGCCAAGAGACCCAGTACTTC.

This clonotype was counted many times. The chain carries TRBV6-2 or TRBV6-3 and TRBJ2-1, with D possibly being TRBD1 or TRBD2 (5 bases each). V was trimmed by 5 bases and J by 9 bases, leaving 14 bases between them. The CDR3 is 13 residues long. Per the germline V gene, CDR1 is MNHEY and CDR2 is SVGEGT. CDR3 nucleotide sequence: TGTGCCAGCAGTCGGGGCCCCCCCAGTGAGCAGTTCTTC. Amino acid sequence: CASSRGPPSEQFF.

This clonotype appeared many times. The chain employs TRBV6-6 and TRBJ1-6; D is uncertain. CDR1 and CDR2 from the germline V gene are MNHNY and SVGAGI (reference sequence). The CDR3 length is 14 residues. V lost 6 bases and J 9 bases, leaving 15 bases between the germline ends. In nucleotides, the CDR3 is TGTGCCAGCAGCCCTGTTAGCCGTGGTTCACCCCTCCACTTT. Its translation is CASSPVSRGSPLHF.

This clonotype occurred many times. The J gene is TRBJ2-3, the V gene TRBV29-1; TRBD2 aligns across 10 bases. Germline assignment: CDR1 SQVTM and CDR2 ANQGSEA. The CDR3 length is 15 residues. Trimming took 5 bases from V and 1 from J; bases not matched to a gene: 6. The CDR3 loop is CSVRIGLAGTDTQYF. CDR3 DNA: TGCAGCGTTCGAATAGGACTAGCGGGCACAGATACGCAGTATTTT.

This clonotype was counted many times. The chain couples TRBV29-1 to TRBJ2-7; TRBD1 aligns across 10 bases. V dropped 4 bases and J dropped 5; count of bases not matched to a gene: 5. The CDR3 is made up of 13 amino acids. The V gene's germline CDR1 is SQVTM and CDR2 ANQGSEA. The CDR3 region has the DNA TGCAGCGTTGCGACAGGGGGCGGTGACGAGCAGTACTTC. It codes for CSVATGGGDEQYF.

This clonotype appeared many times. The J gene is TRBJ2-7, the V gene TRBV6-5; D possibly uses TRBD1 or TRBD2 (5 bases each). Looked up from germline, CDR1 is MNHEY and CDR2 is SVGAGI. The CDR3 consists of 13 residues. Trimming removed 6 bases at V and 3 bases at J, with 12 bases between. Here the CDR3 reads CASSRDLRYEQYF. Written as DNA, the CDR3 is TGTGCCAGCAGCCGGGACCTCCGCTACGAGCAGTACTTC.

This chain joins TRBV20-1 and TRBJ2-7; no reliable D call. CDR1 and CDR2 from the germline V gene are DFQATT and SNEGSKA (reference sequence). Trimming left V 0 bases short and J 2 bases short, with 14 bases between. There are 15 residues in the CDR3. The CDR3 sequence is CSARDWFAGTYEQYF. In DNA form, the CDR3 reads TGCAGTGCTAGAGATTGGTTTGCAGGAACCTACGAGCAGTACTTC.

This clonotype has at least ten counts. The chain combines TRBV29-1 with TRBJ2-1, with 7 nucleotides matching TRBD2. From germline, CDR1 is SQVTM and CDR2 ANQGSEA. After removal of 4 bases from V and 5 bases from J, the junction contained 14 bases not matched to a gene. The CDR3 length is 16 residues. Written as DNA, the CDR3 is TGCAGCGTTGGAAAATCAGCGGGGCTTGCAAACAATGAGCAGTTCTTC. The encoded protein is CSVGKSAGLANNEQFF.

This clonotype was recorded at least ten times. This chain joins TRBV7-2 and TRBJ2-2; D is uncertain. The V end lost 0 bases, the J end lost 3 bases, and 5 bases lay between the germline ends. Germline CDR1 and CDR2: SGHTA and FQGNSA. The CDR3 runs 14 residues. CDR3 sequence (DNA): TGTGCCAGCAGCTTAGCGCACGACACCGGGGAGCTGTTTTTT. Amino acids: CASSLAHDTGELFF.

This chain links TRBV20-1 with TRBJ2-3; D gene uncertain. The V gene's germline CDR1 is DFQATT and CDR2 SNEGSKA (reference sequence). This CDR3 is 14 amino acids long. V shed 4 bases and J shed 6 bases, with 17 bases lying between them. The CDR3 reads CSAKREVSSDTQYF. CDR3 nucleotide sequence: TGCAGTGCTAAGCGAGAGGTCAGCTCGGATACGCAGTATTTT.

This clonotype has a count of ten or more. The CDR3 loop reads CASSPRGRGQPQHF. The CDR3 DNA is TGTGCCAGCAGTCCCAGGGGAAGGGGACAGCCCCAGCATTTT. This chain links TRBV28 with TRBJ1-5, with a weak D call TRBD1 (6 bases). V was shortened by 5 bases and J by 7 bases, with 15 bases between the two germline ends. CDR1 MDHEN and CDR2 SYDVKM come from the germline V gene. The CDR3 is 14 amino acids.

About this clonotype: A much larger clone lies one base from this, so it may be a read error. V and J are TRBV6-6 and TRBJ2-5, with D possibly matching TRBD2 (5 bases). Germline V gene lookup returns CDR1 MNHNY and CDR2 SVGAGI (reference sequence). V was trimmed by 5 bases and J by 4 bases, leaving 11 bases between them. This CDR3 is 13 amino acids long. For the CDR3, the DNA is TGTGCCAGCAGTCATCGGGGAAGAGAGACCCAGTACTTC. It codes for CASSHRGRETQYF.

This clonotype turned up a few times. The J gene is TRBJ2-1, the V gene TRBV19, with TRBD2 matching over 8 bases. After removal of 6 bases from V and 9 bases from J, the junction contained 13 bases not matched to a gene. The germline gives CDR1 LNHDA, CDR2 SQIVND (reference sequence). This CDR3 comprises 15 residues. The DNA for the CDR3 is TGTGCCAGTAGCTCCCAGAGCGGGAGTTTGGGTGAGCAGTTCTTC. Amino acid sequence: CASSSQSGSLGEQFF.

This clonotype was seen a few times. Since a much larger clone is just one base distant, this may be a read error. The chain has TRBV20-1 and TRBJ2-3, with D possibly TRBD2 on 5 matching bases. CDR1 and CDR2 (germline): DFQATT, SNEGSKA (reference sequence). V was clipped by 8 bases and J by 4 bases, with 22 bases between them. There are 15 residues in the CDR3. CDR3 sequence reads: CSQPGSGASSDTQYF. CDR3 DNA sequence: TGCAGTCAACCGGGGAGCGGAGCTAGCTCAGATACGCAGTATTTT.

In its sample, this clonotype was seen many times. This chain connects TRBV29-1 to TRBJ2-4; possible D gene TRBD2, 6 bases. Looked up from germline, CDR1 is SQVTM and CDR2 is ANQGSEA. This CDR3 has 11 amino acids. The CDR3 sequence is CTRRGKNIQYF. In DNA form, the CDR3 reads TGCACGCGACGGGGGAAAAACATTCAGTACTTC.